Listed below are T cell receptor beta chains from one sample, sequenced in a study of blood T cell repertoires in COVID-19. Sequenced by immunoSEQ multiplex PCR; TCRdb stores in-frame clones only, minus some. Of 110,000 to 150,000 clones in the sample, 70% to 90% were seen once. The sequenced sample was peripheral blood. The receptors originated from a woman in her fifties or sixties with acute or convalescent COVID-19. Both conserved end residues are part of each CDR3. Each record gives: J gene, D gene, clone size, V gene, CDR3 DNA, CDR3 protein. The D gene is left open where the match is weak. Not every row has a clone size; where given, it reads once, few, many or a size class.

TRBJ1-2 NA NA TRBV10-3 TGTGCCATCACCGGGGGGCAAGATGGCTACACCTTC CAITGGQDGYTF
TRBJ1-2 TRBD1 NA TRBV3-1/TRBV3-2 TGTGCCAGCAGCCAAGGGACAGGGAACTATGGCTACACCTTC CASSQGTGNYGYTF
TRBJ1-5 NA NA TRBV7-9 TGTGCCAGCAGCTTAGATGGCAGCAATCAGCCCCAGCATTTT CASSLDGSNQPQHF
TRBJ2-1 NA NA TRBV19 TGTGCCAGTAGTATACAGGGCCATGAGCAGTTCTTC CASSIQGHEQFF
TRBJ2-3 NA NA TRBV5-4 TGTGCCAGCAGCTTGACGGGCACAGATACGCAGTATTTT CASSLTGTDTQYF
TRBJ1-3 TRBD1 NA TRBV2 TGTGCCAGCAGTATACAGGGGGCAGTTGTAAACACCATATATTTT CASSIQGAVVNTIYF
TRBJ1-2 NA NA TRBV28 TGTGCCAGCAGTTTTTCCATCAGGGTTGGCTACACCTTC CASSFSIRVGYTF
TRBJ1-2 TRBD1 NA TRBV5-5 TGTGCCAGCAGCTCCTATTTAACAGGGGACTATGGCTACACCTTC CASSSYLTGDYGYTF
TRBJ2-1 TRBD2 NA TRBV7-7 TGTGCTAGCAGCCGTGGTGGCCCTCAGCGGGGGGGTGAGCAGTTCTTC CASSRGGPQRGGEQFF
TRBJ2-7 NA NA TRBV4-3 TGCGCCAGCAGCCGTGGACAGTTAAGCTCCTACGAGCAGTACTTC CASSRGQLSSYEQYF
TRBJ2-5 TRBD1 NA TRBV7-2 TGTGCCAGCAGCTCGTCACGGACAGGGCAAGAGACCCAGTACTTC CASSSSRTGQETQYF
TRBJ1-2 NA NA TRBV5-1 TGCGCCAGCAGCCAAAGGGGGAGAGCGTATGGCTACACCTTC CASSQRGRAYGYTF
TRBJ1-2 NA NA TRBV5-4 TGTGCCAGCAGCTTTCCCCCGGGCAGGGGCTATGGCTACACCTTC CASSFPPGRGYGYTF
TRBJ2-7 NA NA TRBV15 TGTGCCACCAGCAGAGATCGGGCAGGGTACGAGCAGTACTTC CATSRDRAGYEQYF
TRBJ2-3 TRBD1 NA TRBV4-1 TGCGCCAGCAGCCGGACAGGGGACCCCCAGTATTTT CASSRTGDPQYF
TRBJ2-5 NA NA TRBV18 TGTGCCAGCTCACCGGGCGCCGGGATAAAAGGTTCGGAGACCCAGTACTTC CASSPGAGIKGSETQYF
TRBJ2-3 NA NA TRBV15 TGTGCCACCAGCAGCAGGAGGGCTACCGTTAGCACAGATACGCAGTATTTT CATSSRRATVSTDTQYF
TRBJ2-3 TRBD1 NA TRBV29-1 TGCAGCGCGGACAGGGGAGAAGATACGCAGTATTTT CSADRGEDTQYF
TRBJ1-2 TRBD1 NA TRBV30 TGTGCCTGGAGCGCGACAGGGGGAGATGGCTACACCTTC CAWSATGGDGYTF
TRBJ1-1 TRBD1 NA TRBV18 TGTGCCAGCACCAGGGGACAGCGGAACACTGAAGCTTTCTTT CASTRGQRNTEAFF
TRBJ2-1 TRBD2 NA TRBV11-2 TGTGCCAGCAGTCCCGGGACTAGCAATTTCAGGGATGAGCAGTTCTTC CASSPGTSNFRDEQFF
TRBJ1-5 NA NA TRBV28 TGTGCCAGCAGTCACCGCGAGGGGGTAATGGACAATCAGCCCCAGCATTTT CASSHREGVMDNQPQHF
TRBJ2-3 NA NA TRBV11-2 TGTGCCAGCAGCCACCTCCGGGACTTAGATACGCAGTATTTT CASSHLRDLDTQYF
TRBJ2-7 TRBD1 NA TRBV11-2 TGTGCCAGCAGCCAGGGGGCCTACGAGCAGTACTTC CASSQGAYEQYF
TRBJ1-2 NA few TRBV6-5 TGTGCCAGCAGTTCAAGACTCTTCCAAGGCTACACCTTC CASSSRLFQGYTF
TRBJ2-2 NA NA TRBV3-1/TRBV3-2 TGTGCCAGCAGTTATACCGGGGAGCTGTTTTTT CASSYTGELFF
TRBJ2-7 NA NA TRBV3-1/TRBV3-2 TGTGCCAGCACCTCCTCCCCACTCGACAGCTACGAGCAGTACTTC CASTSSPLDSYEQYF